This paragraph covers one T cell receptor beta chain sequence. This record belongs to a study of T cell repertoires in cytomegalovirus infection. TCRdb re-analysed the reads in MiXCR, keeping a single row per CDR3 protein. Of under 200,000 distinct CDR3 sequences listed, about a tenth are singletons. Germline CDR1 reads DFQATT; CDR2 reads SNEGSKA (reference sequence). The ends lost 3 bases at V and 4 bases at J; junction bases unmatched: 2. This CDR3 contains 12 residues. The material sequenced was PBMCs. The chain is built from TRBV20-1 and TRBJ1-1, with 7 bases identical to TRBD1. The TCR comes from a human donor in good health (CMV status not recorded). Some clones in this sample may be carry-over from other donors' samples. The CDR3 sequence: CSASRGPTEAFF. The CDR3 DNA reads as TGCAGTGCTAGTAGGGGGCCCACTGAAGCTTTCTTT.